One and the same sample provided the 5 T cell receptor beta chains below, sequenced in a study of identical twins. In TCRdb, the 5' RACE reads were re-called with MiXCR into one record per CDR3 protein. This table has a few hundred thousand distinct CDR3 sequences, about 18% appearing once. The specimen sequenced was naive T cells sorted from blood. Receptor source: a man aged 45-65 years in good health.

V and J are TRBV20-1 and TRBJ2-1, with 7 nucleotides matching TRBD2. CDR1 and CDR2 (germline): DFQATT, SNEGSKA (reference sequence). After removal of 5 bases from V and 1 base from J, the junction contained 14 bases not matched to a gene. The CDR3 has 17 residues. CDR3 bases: TGCAGTGCTTCACCCTTGGGGGGGAGATTTTCCTACAATGAGCAGTTCTTC. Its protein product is CSASPLGGRFSYNEQFF.

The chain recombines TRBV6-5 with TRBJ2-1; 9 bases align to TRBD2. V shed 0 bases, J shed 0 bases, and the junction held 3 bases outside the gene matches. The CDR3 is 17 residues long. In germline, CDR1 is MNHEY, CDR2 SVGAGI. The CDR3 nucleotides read TGTGCCAGCAGTTACTCGTGGCGGGGGGGCTCCTACAATGAGCAGTTCTTC. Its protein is CASSYSWRGGSYNEQFF.

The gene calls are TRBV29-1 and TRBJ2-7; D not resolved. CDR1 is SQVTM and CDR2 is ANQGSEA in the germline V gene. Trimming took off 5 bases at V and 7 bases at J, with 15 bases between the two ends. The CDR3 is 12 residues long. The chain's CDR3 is CSVTDGLKEQYF. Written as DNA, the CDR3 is TGCAGCGTTACGGACGGTTTGAAGGAGCAGTACTTC.

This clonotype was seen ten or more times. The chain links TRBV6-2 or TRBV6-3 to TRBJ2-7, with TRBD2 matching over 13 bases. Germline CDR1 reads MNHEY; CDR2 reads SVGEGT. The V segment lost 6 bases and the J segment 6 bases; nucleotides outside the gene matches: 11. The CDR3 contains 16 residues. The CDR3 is CASSPPGLAGRGEQYF. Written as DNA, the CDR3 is TGTGCCAGCAGCCCACCGGGACTAGCGGGGAGAGGCGAGCAGTACTTC.

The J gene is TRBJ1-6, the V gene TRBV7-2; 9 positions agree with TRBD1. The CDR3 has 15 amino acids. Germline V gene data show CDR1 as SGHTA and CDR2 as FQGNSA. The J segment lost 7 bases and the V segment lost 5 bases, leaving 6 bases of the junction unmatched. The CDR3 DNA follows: TGTGCCAGCAGCGCCTCCGGGACAGGGAATTCACCCCTCCACTTT. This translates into CASSASGTGNSPLHF.